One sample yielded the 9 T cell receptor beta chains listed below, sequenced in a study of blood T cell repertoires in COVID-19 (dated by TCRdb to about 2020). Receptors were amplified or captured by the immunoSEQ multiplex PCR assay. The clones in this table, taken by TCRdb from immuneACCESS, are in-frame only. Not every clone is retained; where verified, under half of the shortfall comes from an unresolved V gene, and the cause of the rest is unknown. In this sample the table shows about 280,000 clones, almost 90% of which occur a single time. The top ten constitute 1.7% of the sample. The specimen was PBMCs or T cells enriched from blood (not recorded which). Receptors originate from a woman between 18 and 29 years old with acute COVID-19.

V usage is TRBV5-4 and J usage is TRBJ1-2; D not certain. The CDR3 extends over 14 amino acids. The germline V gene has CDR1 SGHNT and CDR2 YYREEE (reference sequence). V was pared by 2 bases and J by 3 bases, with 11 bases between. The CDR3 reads CASSFERAHYGYTF. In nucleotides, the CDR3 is TGTGCCAGCAGCTTTGAGAGGGCGCACTATGGCTACACCTTC. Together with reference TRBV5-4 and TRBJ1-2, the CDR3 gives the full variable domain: ETGVTQSPTHLIKTRGQQVTLRCSSQSGHNTVSWYQQALGQGPQFIFQYYREEENGRGNFPPRFSGLQFPNYSSELNVNALELDDSALYLCASSFERAHYGYTFGSGTRLTVV.

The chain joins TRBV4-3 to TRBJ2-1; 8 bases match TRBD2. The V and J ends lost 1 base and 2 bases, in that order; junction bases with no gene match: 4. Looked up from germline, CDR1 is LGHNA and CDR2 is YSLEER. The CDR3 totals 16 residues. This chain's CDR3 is CASSQASGSTYNEQFF. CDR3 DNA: TGCGCCAGCAGCCAAGCCAGCGGGAGCACCTACAATGAGCAGTTCTTC.

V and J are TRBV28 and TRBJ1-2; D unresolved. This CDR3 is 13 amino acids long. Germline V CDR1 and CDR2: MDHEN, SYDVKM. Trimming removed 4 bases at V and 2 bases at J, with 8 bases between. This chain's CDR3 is CASSSGPNYGYTF. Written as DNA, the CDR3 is TGTGCCAGCAGTTCTGGGCCGAACTATGGCTACACCTTC.

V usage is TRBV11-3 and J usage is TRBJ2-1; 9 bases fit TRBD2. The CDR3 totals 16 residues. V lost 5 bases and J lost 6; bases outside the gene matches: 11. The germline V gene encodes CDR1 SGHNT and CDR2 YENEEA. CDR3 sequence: CASSPLGAGGINEQFF. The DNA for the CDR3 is TGTGCCAGCAGCCCCCTTGGAGCGGGAGGTATCAATGAGCAGTTCTTC.

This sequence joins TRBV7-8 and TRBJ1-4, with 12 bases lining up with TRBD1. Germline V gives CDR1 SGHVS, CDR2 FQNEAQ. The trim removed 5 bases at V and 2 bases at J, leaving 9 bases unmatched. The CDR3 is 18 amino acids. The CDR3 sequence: CASSRGQGALSTNEKLFF. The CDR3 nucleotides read TGTGCCAGCAGCCGGGGACAGGGGGCCTTATCGACTAATGAAAAACTGTTTTTT.

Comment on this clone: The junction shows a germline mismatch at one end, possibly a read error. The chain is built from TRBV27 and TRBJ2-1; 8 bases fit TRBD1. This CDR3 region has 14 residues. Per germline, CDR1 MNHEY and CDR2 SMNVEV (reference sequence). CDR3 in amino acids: CASPGDRTYSEQFF. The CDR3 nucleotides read TGTGCCAGCCCAGGGGACAGGACATACAGTGAGCAGTTCTTC.

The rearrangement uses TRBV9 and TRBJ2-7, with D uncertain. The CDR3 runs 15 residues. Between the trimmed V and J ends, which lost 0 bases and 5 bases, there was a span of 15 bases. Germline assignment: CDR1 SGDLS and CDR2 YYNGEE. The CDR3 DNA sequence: TGTGCCAGCAGCGTAGAGTACGGGTTCGTGGACGAGCAGTACTTC. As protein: CASSVEYGFVDEQYF.

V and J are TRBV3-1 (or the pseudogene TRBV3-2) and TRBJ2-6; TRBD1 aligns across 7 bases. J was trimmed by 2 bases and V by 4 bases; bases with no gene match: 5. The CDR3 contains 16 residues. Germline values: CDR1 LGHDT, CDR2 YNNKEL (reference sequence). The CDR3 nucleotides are TGTGCCAGCAGCCGTGCCGGGACAGCTGGGGCCAACGTCCTGACTTTC. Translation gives CASSRAGTAGANVLTF.

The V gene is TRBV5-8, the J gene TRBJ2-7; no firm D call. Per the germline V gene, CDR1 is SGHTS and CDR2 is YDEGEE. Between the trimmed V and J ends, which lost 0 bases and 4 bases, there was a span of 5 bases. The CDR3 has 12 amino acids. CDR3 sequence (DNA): TGTGCCAGCAGCTTGGCCCTGTACGAGCAGTACTTC. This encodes CASSLALYEQYF.